A single sample is the source of the 10 T cell receptor beta chains below, sequenced in a study of T-cell reconstitution after alpha-beta-depleted transplantation in children. Unique molecular identifiers were used to barcode this TCRbeta library. TCRdb used MiXCR to reprocess the PCR reads, holding one entry per CDR3 protein. In the table there are 200,000 to 300,000 distinct CDR3 sequences, about 12% of which are singletons. Sequenced material: PBMCs from the stem cell graft donor, taken from the stem cell graft. The receptors originated from a human donor who donated a stem cell graft to a child with acute lymphoblastic leukemia.

Ten or more counts support this clonotype. V is TRBV30 and J is TRBJ1-5, with D perhaps TRBD1 (5 bases). Trimming left V 0 bases short and J 6 bases short, with 12 bases between. This CDR3 region has 14 residues. Germline V lookup: CDR1 GTSNPN, CDR2 SVGIG (reference sequence). CDR3 sequence reads: CAWSVLQRGQPQHF. The CDR3 DNA reads TGTGCCTGGAGTGTACTTCAGAGGGGTCAGCCCCAGCATTTT.

This clonotype was observed at least ten times. Relative to the germline gene, one junction end is altered; a read error may explain this. The rearrangement uses TRBV19 and TRBJ2-3; D not certain. This CDR3 has 13 residues. The germline V gene encodes CDR1 LNHDA and CDR2 SQIVND (reference sequence). CDR3 sequence (DNA): TGTGCCAGTCGTATTGGCGGCACAGATACGCAGTATTTT. It encodes CASRIGGTDTQYF.

Many counts were recorded for this clonotype. J is TRBJ2-5 and V is TRBV3-1; possibly TRBD2 for D (6 bases). Looked up from germline, CDR1 is LGHDT and CDR2 is YNNKEL (reference sequence). The CDR3 runs 13 residues. V shed 4 bases and J shed 3 bases, with 9 bases lying between them. CDR3: CASSLAGKETQYF. Written as DNA, the CDR3 is TGTGCCAGCAGCCTGGCGGGGAAAGAGACCCAGTACTTC.

A few counts support this clonotype. The CDR3 region is CASSPLRTVQETQYF. CDR3 nucleotides: TGTGCCAGCAGTCCCCTGAGGACAGTACAAGAGACCCAGTACTTC. The chain uses TRBV27 and TRBJ2-5, with TRBD1 as a possible D gene (6 bases). The V and J ends lost 5 bases and 2 bases respectively, with 15 bases between them. The CDR3 is 15 amino acids. Germline V gives CDR1 MNHEY, CDR2 SMNVEV (reference sequence).

This clonotype has only a few counts. The chain has TRBV29-1 and TRBJ1-1, with 7 positions matching TRBD1. V lost 5 bases and J lost 3; bases outside the gene matches: 15. This CDR3 has 16 residues. Germline V gene data show CDR1 as SQVTM and CDR2 as ANQGSEA. The CDR3 spells CSVSGQAPSADTEAFF. CDR3 sequence (DNA): TGCAGCGTTTCCGGACAGGCCCCCAGTGCGGACACTGAAGCTTTCTTT.

This sequence joins TRBV3-1 and TRBJ2-6; 7 bases are a match to TRBD1. This CDR3 is built from 15 residues. J lost 2 bases, V lost 3 bases, and 1 base had no gene match. Germline loops: CDR1 LGHDT, CDR2 YNNKEL (reference sequence). The CDR3 DNA sequence: TGTGCCAGCAGCCAGACAGGGACTGGGGCCAACGTCCTGACTTTC. It specifies CASSQTGTGANVLTF.

This clonotype has at least ten counts. The chain combines TRBV5-1 with TRBJ1-1, with D perhaps matching TRBD1 (5 bases). From germline, CDR1 is SGHRS and CDR2 YFSETQ. The CDR3 covers 15 residues. V was trimmed by 4 bases and J by 1 base, leaving 14 bases between them. DNA for the CDR3: TGCGCCAGCAGCGCCCCGAACAGGCCGAACACTGAAGCTTTCTTT. It specifies CASSAPNRPNTEAFF.

This clonotype has only a few counts. The chain couples TRBV6-5 to TRBJ1-5; 8 bases are shared with TRBD1. Unmatched junction bases numbered 13, after V lost 8 bases and J lost 7 bases. This CDR3 has 15 residues. Germline assignment: CDR1 MNHEY and CDR2 SVGAGI. The CDR3 loop is CASGGDRTVRQPQHF. The CDR3 DNA follows: TGTGCCAGCGGGGGGGACAGGACGGTTCGGCAGCCCCAGCATTTT.

This clonotype was counted ten times or more. V and J are TRBV20-1 and TRBJ2-7; D is unclear. V lost 6 bases and J lost 5, with 8 bases in between. This CDR3 spans 10 amino acids. CDR1 and CDR2 from the germline V gene are DFQATT and SNEGSKA (reference sequence). CDR3 bases: TGCAGTGCCGCTCCTCACGAGCAGTACTTC. It is translated as CSAAPHEQYF.

This clonotype was seen repeatedly, ten times or more. This chain connects TRBV7-2 to TRBJ2-1, with 12 bases that match TRBD2. V lost 0 bases, J lost 4 bases, and 4 bases stayed unmatched. The CDR3 is 17 residues long. Germline V CDR1 and CDR2: SGHTA, FQGNSA. CDR3 amino acids: CASSLARLAGDYNEQFF. The CDR3, as DNA: TGTGCCAGCAGCTTAGCGCGACTAGCGGGAGATTACAATGAGCAGTTCTTC.